Listed here are 29 T cell receptor beta chains from one sample, sequenced in a study of breast tumors, draining lymph nodes, adjacent tissues. TCRdb recomputed calls from the multiplex PCR reads with MiXCR, one row per CDR3 protein. The repertoire holds under 35,000 distinct CDR3 sequences, 60% to 80% seen once, with 18% in the top ten. The sequenced sample was breast tumor tissue. Source of these receptors: a female donor with breast cancer. Some clones in this sample may be carry-over from other donors' samples.

The J gene is TRBJ2-2, the V gene TRBV11-2; D call uncertain. V was clipped by 5 bases and J by 7 bases, with 11 bases between them. CDR1 SGHAT and CDR2 FQNNGV come from the germline V gene. This CDR3 is built from 13 residues. DNA of the CDR3: TGTGCCAGCAGCCCCCTATGGGGCGGGGAGCTGTTTTTT. Its translation: CASSPLWGGELFF.

The rearrangement uses TRBV19 and TRBJ2-7, with 8 bases aligning to TRBD1. J gave up 1 base and V 5 bases, and 7 bases lay outside the gene matches. The CDR3 contains 15 residues. Germline V gives CDR1 LNHDA, CDR2 SQIVND (reference sequence). DNA for the CDR3: TGTGCCAGTAGTGTTGCCGGGACAGGTTCCTACGAGCAGTACTTC. Protein product: CASSVAGTGSYEQYF.

Turning to this clonotype: A read error may produce the germline difference seen at one junction end. The chain links TRBV11-1 to TRBJ2-7; tentative D call: TRBD2 (7 bases). CDR3 size: 15 residues. CDR1 is SGHAT, CDR2 FQDESV, per germline (reference sequence). CDR3 DNA: TGTGCCACCAGCAGCGGCCGGGGAGGGGGTTACGAGCAGTACTTC. Protein: CATSSGRGGGYEQYF. Complete variable domain (other parts from reference TRBV11-1 and TRBJ2-7): EAEVAQSPRYKITEKSQAVAFWCDPISGHATLYWYRQILGQGPELLVQFQDESVVDDSQLPKDRFSAERLKGVDSTLKIQPAELGDSAMYLCATSSGRGGGYEQYFGPGTRLTVT.

This clonotype was observed once. The rearrangement joins TRBV7-9 to TRBJ1-2; 9 nucleotides match TRBD1. The germline CDR1 and CDR2 sequences are SEHNR and FQNEAQ (reference sequence). There are 17 residues in the CDR3. The V segment lost 6 bases and the J segment 7 bases; nucleotides outside the gene matches: 18. This CDR3 reads CASRETNTGTGRAGYTF. The CDR3 DNA is TGTGCCAGCAGGGAAACGAACACCGGGACAGGGAGGGCTGGCTACACCTTC. The variable domain in full, completed from reference TRBV7-9 and TRBJ1-2, reads DTGVSQNPRHKITKRGQNVTFRCDPISEHNRLYWYRQTLGQGPEFLTYFQNEAQLEKSRLLSDRFSAERPKGSFSTLEIQRTEQGDSAMYLCASRETNTGTGRAGYTFGSGTRLTVV.

V gene TRBV20-1 combines with J gene TRBJ2-3, with D perhaps being TRBD1 or TRBD2 (6 bases each). In germline, CDR1 is DFQATT, CDR2 SNEGSKA (reference sequence). This CDR3 has 12 residues. The V gene lost 6 bases and the J gene lost 8 bases, with 15 bases spanning the gap. This chain's CDR3 is CSAREGGGTQYF. The CDR3 DNA is TGCAGTGCCCGAGAGGGGGGAGGTACGCAGTATTTT.

The genes are TRBV10-3 and TRBJ2-1; 12 bases are a match to TRBD2. The CDR3 covers 17 residues. V shed 0 bases and J 9 bases; nucleotides not matched to a gene: 9. Looked up from germline, CDR1 is ENHRY and CDR2 is SYGVKD. The CDR3 sequence: CAISESTLAGGLGEQFF. The DNA for the CDR3 is TGTGCCATCAGTGAGTCGACTCTAGCGGGAGGGCTTGGTGAGCAGTTCTTC.

The rearrangement uses TRBV12-3 or TRBV12-4 and TRBJ2-1; 11 nucleotides align to TRBD2. Losses at the gene ends were 5 bases for V and 5 bases for J; bases not matched to a gene: 5. The CDR3 covers 15 residues. As DNA, the CDR3 is TGTGCCAGCAGTCTTCTAGCGGGGGGTGACAATGAGCAGTTCTTC. This codes for CASSLLAGGDNEQFF.

Sample share makes this clonotype medium-sized. The chain joins TRBV20-1 to TRBJ1-5, with a weak D call TRBD1 (5 bases). This CDR3 is built from 13 residues. Germline values: CDR1 DFQATT, CDR2 SNEGSKA (reference sequence). The germline V and J ends were trimmed by 3 bases and 6 bases, with 12 bases remaining between them. The CDR3 region is CSASRLQGQPQHF. In nucleotides, the CDR3 is TGCAGTGCTAGTCGTCTGCAGGGTCAGCCCCAGCATTTT.

The CDR3 sequence: CSARVQGARSNQPQHF. The DNA of the CDR3 is TGCAGTGCTAGGGTACAGGGGGCGCGCAGCAATCAGCCCCAGCATTTT. V gene TRBV20-1 combines with J gene TRBJ1-5; 9 bases line up with TRBD1. The CDR3 has 16 amino acids. The germline CDR1 and CDR2 sequences are DFQATT and SNEGSKA (reference sequence). Losses at the gene ends were 3 bases for V and 1 base for J; bases not matched to a gene: 7.

In its sample, this clonotype was seen once. The J gene is TRBJ2-7, the V gene TRBV2; possibly TRBD1 for D (6 bases). Trimming left V 6 bases short and J 1 base short, with 10 bases between. The CDR3 loop spans 13 amino acids. Germline V gene sequence: CDR1 SNHLY, CDR2 FYNNEI. CDR3 sequence (DNA): TGTGCCAGCAGGGGGCAGGGGTCCTACGAGCAGTACTTC. Residues: CASRGQGSYEQYF. The complete variable domain, with remaining parts taken from reference TRBV2 and TRBJ2-7, reads EPEVTQTPSHQVTQMGQEVILRCVPISNHLYFYWYRQILGQKVEFLVSFYNNEISEKSEIFDDQFSVERPDGSNFTLKIRSTKLEDSAMYFCASRGQGSYEQYFGPGTRLTVT.

The chain employs TRBV7-2 and TRBJ1-3; D is undetermined. V lost 1 base and J 0 bases, leaving 7 bases between the germline ends. From germline, CDR1 is SGHTA and CDR2 FQGNSA. This CDR3 is 15 amino acids long. The CDR3 coding sequence is TGTGCCAGCAGCTTAGGGCCAGGCTCTGGAAACACCATATATTTT. Encoded protein: CASSLGPGSGNTIYF.

This clonotype showed up many times. The J gene is TRBJ1-2, the V gene TRBV28, with D possibly being TRBD1 (6 bases). Germline V CDR1 and CDR2: MDHEN, SYDVKM. This CDR3 comprises 17 residues. The V end lost 6 bases, the J end lost 8 bases, and 28 bases lay between the germline ends. CDR3 sequence (DNA): TGTGCCAGCAGCGGGGGGGGGGCAGGGGATTTTCGTGGGGGCTACACCTTC. Protein: CASSGGGAGDFRGGYTF.

This clonotype has just one count. This chain connects TRBV6-5 to TRBJ1-2, with TRBD1 matching 7 bases. Germline lookup yields CDR1 MNHEY and CDR2 SVGAGI. The CDR3 loop spans 13 amino acids. J lost 3 bases, V lost 6 bases, and 4 bases had no gene match. CDR3 sequence: CASREGADYGYTF. CDR3 sequence (DNA): TGTGCCAGCAGAGAGGGGGCTGACTATGGCTACACCTTC.

V gene TRBV20-1 combines with J gene TRBJ2-7; 16 bases map to TRBD2. Germline CDR1 is DFQATT and CDR2 is SNEGSKA (reference sequence). Trimming cost V 6 bases and J 2 bases; bases outside gene matches: 4. CDR3 size: 15 residues. In DNA, the CDR3 is TGCAGTGCCGGGACTAGCGGGAGGGCTGCCTACGAGCAGTACTTC. Translating it yields CSAGTSGRAAYEQYF.

The chain has TRBV9 and TRBJ2-3, with D perhaps matching TRBD2 (7 bases). CDR3 length: 16 amino acids. From germline, CDR1 is SGDLS and CDR2 YYNGEE. V was pared by 0 bases and J by 4 bases, with 15 bases between. The DNA of the CDR3 is TGTGCCAGCAGCGTAGAAGTGGGGGGGCTCGCAGATACGCAGTATTTT. Amino acids: CASSVEVGGLADTQYF.

Remarks on this clonotype: Its ends do not fully match the called genes, so a read error is possible. The chain combines TRBV7-9 with TRBJ1-2; no reliable D call. There are 16 residues in the CDR3. Germline V lookup: CDR1 SEHNR, CDR2 FQNEAQ (reference sequence). In nucleotides, the CDR3 is TGTGCCAGCCACAACCACGGTAGAGGGCCCGTCTATGGCCACGCCTTC. Encoded protein: CASHNHGRGPVYGHAF.

The sample holds many counts of this clonotype. The genes are TRBV20-1 and TRBJ2-2; 7 nucleotides line up with TRBD1. CDR3 length: 13 amino acids. From germline, CDR1 is DFQATT and CDR2 SNEGSKA (reference sequence). V was clipped by 7 bases and J by 8 bases; unmatched bases: 10. CDR3 nucleotide sequence: TGCAGTGTAAGGACAGGCCTCGGGGGGGAGCTGTTTTTT. Its protein product is CSVRTGLGGELFF.

This rearrangement joins TRBV20-1 to TRBJ2-1; 7 nucleotides align to TRBD1. The CDR3 totals 10 residues. The trim removed 5 bases at V and 15 bases at J, leaving 7 bases unmatched. CDR1 and CDR2 (germline): DFQATT, SNEGSKA (reference sequence). CDR3 in DNA: TGCAGTGCTGCCGGGACAGCTACGTTCTTC. The encoded protein is CSAAGTATFF.

CDR3 DNA sequence: TGTGCCTGGAGTCCAGGGCACCGCACAGATACGCAGTATTTT. This sequence encodes CAWSPGHRTDTQYF. The chain links TRBV30 to TRBJ2-3; D is possibly TRBD1 (5 bases). Germline lookup yields CDR1 GTSNPN and CDR2 SVGIG (reference sequence). Deletions cut 2 bases from V and 1 base from J, with 10 bases between. CDR3 length: 14 residues. The full variable domain, rest sourced from reference TRBV30 and TRBJ2-3, is SQTIHQWPATLVQPVGSPLSLECTVEGTSNPNLYWYRQAAGRGLQLLFYSVGIGQISSEVPQNLSASRPQDRQFILSSKKLLLSDSGFYLCAWSPGHRTDTQYFGPGTRLTVL.

This sequence joins TRBV7-2 and TRBJ1-4; D unclear. V lost 3 bases, J lost 7 bases, and 12 bases lay in between. This CDR3 comprises 14 residues. Germline-derived CDR1 and CDR2 are SGHTA and FQGNSA. The DNA of the CDR3 is TGTGCCAGCAGCTTTTTAGCTAAACCTGAAAAACTGTTTTTT. Amino acid sequence: CASSFLAKPEKLFF.

This clonotype was counted many times. The chain recombines TRBV4-1 with TRBJ2-5; D tentatively reads TRBD1 or TRBD2 (6 bases each). The V and J ends lost 3 bases and 3 bases respectively, with 17 bases between them. The CDR3 loop spans 16 amino acids. CDR1 is MGHRA, CDR2 YSYEKL, per germline. CDR3 nucleotide sequence: TGCGCCAGCAGCCACGCAATTGAGAGGGGGGAAGAGACCCAGTACTTC. As protein: CASSHAIERGEETQYF.

The chain couples TRBV7-9 to TRBJ2-7; 13 bases line up with TRBD2. V dropped 3 bases and J dropped 4; count of bases not matched to a gene: 9. The germline CDR1 and CDR2 sequences are SEHNR and FQNEAQ (reference sequence). The CDR3 is made up of 17 amino acids. The CDR3 loop is CASSLGPTSGRAYEQYF. DNA of the CDR3: TGTGCCAGCAGCTTGGGCCCTACTAGCGGGAGGGCTTACGAGCAGTACTTC.

Judged by abundance, this clonotype is medium-sized (0.01 to 0.1%). The chain recombines TRBV29-1 with TRBJ1-5; D may be TRBD1 (5 bases). The CDR3 loop spans 13 amino acids. V lost 5 bases and J lost 4, with 12 bases in between. Per the germline V gene, CDR1 is SQVTM and CDR2 is ANQGSEA. CDR3 sequence (DNA): TGCAGCGTTTGTACAGGCATAAATCAGCCCCAGCATTTT. Residues: CSVCTGINQPQHF.

To note about this clonotype: Mismatch with germline at one junction end may stem from a read error. This rearrangement joins TRBV20-1 to TRBJ2-7, with a weak D call TRBD2 (5 bases). This CDR3 region has 11 residues. Per germline, CDR1 DFQATT and CDR2 SNEGSKA (reference sequence). This CDR3 reads CSARRGCGQSF. CDR3 sequence (DNA): TGCAGTGCTAGACGCGGTTGCGGGCAGTCCTTC.

The J gene is TRBJ2-7, the V gene TRBV19, with 8 bases identical to TRBD2. V shed 4 bases, J shed 3 bases, and the junction held 5 bases outside the gene matches. Germline V gene data show CDR1 as LNHDA and CDR2 as SQIVND (reference sequence). The CDR3 runs to 14 residues. CDR3 nucleotides: TGTGCCAGTAGTAGGGAAGCGGGAGTCTACGAGCAGTACTTC. Residues: CASSREAGVYEQYF.

At least ten counts were recorded for this clonotype. The chain combines TRBV6-6 with TRBJ1-1; D uncertain. Germline CDR1 MNHNY, CDR2 SVGAGI (reference sequence). This CDR3 has 13 amino acids. Trimming removed 4 bases at V and 3 bases at J, with 9 bases between. The CDR3 reads CASSSEGDTEAFF. The CDR3 region has the DNA TGTGCCAGCAGTTCGGAGGGTGACACTGAAGCTTTCTTT.

This clonotype was seen a few times. The genes are TRBV20-1 and TRBJ2-7; D tentatively reads TRBD1 or TRBD2 (5 bases each). V shed 1 base and J shed 0 bases, with 16 bases lying between them. The germline V gene has CDR1 DFQATT and CDR2 SNEGSKA (reference sequence). The CDR3 has 16 amino acids. This chain's CDR3 is CSARAGFGGSSYEQYF. CDR3 nucleotide sequence: TGCAGTGCTAGAGCGGGGTTTGGGGGTAGCTCCTACGAGCAGTACTTC.

This clonotype came up many times. The genes are TRBV7-2 and TRBJ2-7; TRBD2 matches 8 bases. Germline CDR1 is SGHTA and CDR2 is FQGNSA. There are 14 residues in the CDR3. Unmatched junction bases numbered 3, after V lost 2 bases and J lost 3 bases. The chain's CDR3 is CASSLTSGNYEQYF. The CDR3 nucleotides are TGTGCCAGCAGCTTAACTAGCGGAAACTACGAGCAGTACTTC.

Ten or more counts support this clonotype. This rearrangement joins TRBV5-1 to TRBJ1-1; TRBD1 matches 10 bases. This CDR3 region has 16 residues. The V gene's germline CDR1 is SGHRS and CDR2 YFSETQ. With V trimmed by 2 bases and J by 0 bases, 4 bases remained unmatched. Here the CDR3 DNA reads TGCGCCAGCAGCTTAGGGACAGGGGCCATGAACACTGAAGCTTTCTTT. Translating it yields CASSLGTGAMNTEAFF.